A selection of T cell receptor beta chains follows, all from one sample in a study of T cells in Graves' hyperthyroidism and ophthalmopathy. TCRdb analysed the multiplex PCR reads with MiXCR anew, one entry per CDR3 protein. The repertoire holds about 360,000 distinct CDR3 sequences, with around 13% as singletons. The sequencing input was blood. The receptors come from a woman under 30 with Graves' hyperthyroidism. The CDR3 runs from the conserved cysteine through the conserved F or W. D genes are given only for firm matches. Rows may omit the clone size; those that give it use once, few, many or a size class.

V: TRBV20-1; J: TRBJ1-2; size: many; length: 15; D: TRBD1; DNA: TGCAGTGCTAGGCCCCTGGGACAGGGGGACTATGGCTACACCTTC; CDR3: CSARPLGQGDYGYTF
V: TRBV11-3; J: TRBJ2-1; size: many; length: 15; D: .; DNA: TGTGCCAGCAGCTTAGAGGGTGGACCCTACAATGAGCAGTTCTTC; CDR3: CASSLEGGPYNEQFF
V: TRBV5-1; J: TRBJ2-7; size: many; length: 14; D: .; DNA: TGCGCCAGCGGGAGCGGCTACCCGACCTACGAGCAGTACTTC; CDR3: CASGSGYPTYEQYF
V: TRBV18; J: TRBJ1-2; size: many; length: 13; D: .; DNA: TGTGCCAGCTCACAGGACATGAATCTTGGCTACACCTTC; CDR3: CASSQDMNLGYTF
V: TRBV12-3/TRBV12-4; J: TRBJ2-1; size: many; length: 13; D: .; DNA: TGTGCCAGCAGTTTAGGGGCCGCCGGGGAGCAGTTCTTC; CDR3: CASSLGAAGEQFF
V: TRBV20-1; J: TRBJ1-2; size: many; length: 13; D: .; DNA: TGCAGTGCTAGCGCTAGGGCCGGCTATGGCTACACCTTC; CDR3: CSASARAGYGYTF
V: TRBV4-1; J: TRBJ2-5; size: .; length: 15; D: .; DNA: TGCGCCAGCAGCCAAGAAGGCGTCCGGGGGGAGACCCAGTACTTC; CDR3: CASSQEGVRGETQYF
V: TRBV9; J: TRBJ2-3; size: .; length: 14; D: .; DNA: TGTGCCAGCAACGAGGGGGAGAACACAGATACGCAGTATTTT; CDR3: CASNEGENTDTQYF
V: TRBV28; J: TRBJ2-7; size: few; length: 15; D: TRBD1; DNA: TGTGCCAGCAGTACGGGACAGACTACAAACTACGAGCAGTACTTC; CDR3: CASSTGQTTNYEQYF
V: TRBV5-1; J: TRBJ1-1; size: few; length: 14; D: .; DNA: TGCGCCAGCAGCTTGTGGGGCATGGACACTGAAGCTTTCTTT; CDR3: CASSLWGMDTEAFF
V: TRBV6-1; J: TRBJ1-5; size: many; length: 13; D: .; DNA: TGTGCCAGCAGTCCCGGGGGGGAGGGGCCCCAGCATTTT; CDR3: CASSPGGEGPQHF
V: TRBV20-1; J: TRBJ2-1; size: .; length: 15; D: TRBD1; DNA: TGCAGTGCTTCCGGCGGGACAGGGGGAGATGGTGAGCAGTTCTTC; CDR3: CSASGGTGGDGEQFF
V: TRBV20-1; J: TRBJ1-2; size: few; length: 13; D: TRBD1; DNA: TGCAGTGCTTTTACAGGGGGGGGCCTTGGCTACACCTTC; CDR3: CSAFTGGGLGYTF
V: TRBV20-1; J: TRBJ2-3; size: many; length: 15; D: .; DNA: TGCAGTGCTAGCCCCACGGAAGCTAGCACAGATACGCAGTATTTT; CDR3: CSASPTEASTDTQYF
V: TRBV27; J: TRBJ2-7; size: many; length: 10; D: .; DNA: TGTGCCAGCGGGGGTCACGAGCAGTACTTC; CDR3: CASGGHEQYF
V: TRBV19; J: TRBJ1-2; size: many; length: 15; D: TRBD1; DNA: TGTGCCAGTACCCCCGAGGGACAGGGAAGCTATGGCTACACCTTC; CDR3: CASTPEGQGSYGYTF
V: TRBV7-3; J: TRBJ2-7; size: many; length: 15; D: .; DNA: TGTGCCAGCAGCTTAAGAGCCGGGGACCAATACGAGCAGTACTTC; CDR3: CASSLRAGDQYEQYF
V: TRBV12-5; J: TRBJ2-3; size: .; length: 15; D: .; DNA: TGTGCTAGTGGTTTTGGGCAGGGGTCCACAGATACGCAGTATTTT; CDR3: CASGFGQGSTDTQYF
V: TRBV19; J: TRBJ2-5; size: .; length: 13; D: .; DNA: TGTGCCAGTAGTATGTACCTTCAAGAGACCCAGTACTTC; CDR3: CASSMYLQETQYF
V: TRBV5-5; J: TRBJ1-1; size: few; length: 17; D: TRBD1; DNA: TGTGCCAGCAGCTTGGCCAAGGGCAGGGGGCAGGGCACTGAAGCTTTCTTT; CDR3: CASSLAKGRGQGTEAFF
V: TRBV19; J: TRBJ1-1; size: many; length: 15; D: .; DNA: TGTGCCAGTAGTATCGACCCTGGTGACGGCACTGAAGCTTTCTTT; CDR3: CASSIDPGDGTEAFF
V: TRBV6-1; J: TRBJ1-1; size: many; length: 13; D: .; DNA: TGTGCCAGCTACCCCTCGGAGAACACTGAAGCTTTCTTT; CDR3: CASYPSENTEAFF
V: TRBV5-5; J: TRBJ1-2; size: .; length: 16; D: .; DNA: TGTGCCAGCAGCTTGGGGGGGGACCCCCTTTACTATGGCTACACCTTC; CDR3: CASSLGGDPLYYGYTF
V: TRBV4-2; J: TRBJ2-7; size: .; length: 13; D: .; DNA: TGTGCCAGCAGCCAAGCGGACTCCTACGAGCAGTACTTC; CDR3: CASSQADSYEQYF
V: TRBV4-1; J: TRBJ1-1; size: .; length: 15; D: .; DNA: TGCGCCAGCAGCCACCTGACAGCTGAGAACACTGAAGCTTTCTTT; CDR3: CASSHLTAENTEAFF
V: TRBV20-1; J: TRBJ1-1; size: many; length: 14; D: .; DNA: TGCAGTGCCCGGTACAACCCCGGAGGGACTGAAGCTTTCTTT; CDR3: CSARYNPGGTEAFF
V: TRBV28; J: TRBJ2-5; size: many; length: 15; D: TRBD2; DNA: TGTGCCAGCACAGCGGGACTAGCGGGAGTGGAGACCCAGTACTTC; CDR3: CASTAGLAGVETQYF
V: TRBV11-2; J: TRBJ2-1; size: many; length: 16; D: .; DNA: TGTGCCAGCAGCTCCCTGCGGGGGCCCCTCTACAATGAGCAGTTCTTC; CDR3: CASSSLRGPLYNEQFF
V: TRBV10-3; J: TRBJ2-3; size: few; length: 16; D: TRBD2; DNA: TGTGCCATCAGTGAACTAGCGGGGGCTAGCACAGATACGCAGTATTTT; CDR3: CAISELAGASTDTQYF
V: TRBV28; J: TRBJ1-2; size: many; length: 15; D: TRBD1; DNA: TGTGCCAGCAGTGGACAGGAAAGAGCTAACTATGGCTACACCTTC; CDR3: CASSGQERANYGYTF
V: TRBV29-1; J: TRBJ2-2; size: many; length: 16; D: .; DNA: TGCAGCGTCCCCTCCTCGGCGGGTCAGAACACCGGGGAGCTGTTTTTT; CDR3: CSVPSSAGQNTGELFF
V: TRBV2; J: TRBJ2-1; size: many; length: 10; D: .; DNA: TGTGCCAGCAGTCTTATTGAGCAGTTCTTC; CDR3: CASSLIEQFF
V: TRBV20-1; J: TRBJ1-1; size: many; length: 15; D: .; DNA: TGCAGTGCTAGAGATAGAGGGGTTGGAGACACTGAAGCTTTCTTT; CDR3: CSARDRGVGDTEAFF
V: TRBV20-1; J: TRBJ2-5; size: many; length: 15; D: TRBD2; DNA: TGCAGTGCAGCTTCTAGCGGGAGGAACCAAGAGACCCAGTACTTC; CDR3: CSAASSGRNQETQYF
V: TRBV3-1; J: TRBJ2-1; size: .; length: 18; D: TRBD2; DNA: TGTGCCAGCAGCCAAGTATTACGGGAGGGCTCGTCCTACAATGAGCAGTTCTTC; CDR3: CASSQVLREGSSYNEQFF
V: TRBV6-1; J: TRBJ1-6; size: few; length: 13; D: .; DNA: TGTGCCAGCAGTAATATGGGAGGTTCACCCCTCCACTTT; CDR3: CASSNMGGSPLHF
V: TRBV6-1; J: TRBJ1-3; size: .; length: 15; D: .; DNA: TGTGCCAGCAGTGAAAAGGGGTGGGGGGGAAACACCATATATTTT; CDR3: CASSEKGWGGNTIYF
V: TRBV2; J: TRBJ1-2; size: .; length: 13; D: .; DNA: TGTGCCAGCAGTGAAATTCGGGGAAGTGGCTACACCTTC; CDR3: CASSEIRGSGYTF
V: TRBV20-1; J: TRBJ2-7; size: many; length: 17; D: TRBD1; DNA: TGCAGTGCTAGAGAGGGCACCGGGACAGGGAACCACTACGAGCAGTACTTC; CDR3: CSAREGTGTGNHYEQYF
V: TRBV19; J: TRBJ2-2; size: .; length: 15; D: .; DNA: TGTGCCAGTAGTATAACAGGGTCCTACACCGGGGAGCTGTTTTTT; CDR3: CASSITGSYTGELFF
V: TRBV28; J: TRBJ1-1; size: many; length: 15; D: TRBD1; DNA: TGTGCCAGCAGTTCTTCCGGGACAGGGTTCACTGAAGCTTTCTTT; CDR3: CASSSSGTGFTEAFF
V: TRBV25-1; J: TRBJ2-3; size: many; length: 15; D: .; DNA: TGTGCCAGCAGTTCCCGCCGGGCAGACACAGATACGCAGTATTTT; CDR3: CASSSRRADTDTQYF
V: TRBV6-1; J: TRBJ1-1; size: medium-sized; length: 12; D: .; DNA: TGTGCCAGCAGTTTCAAGAACACTGAAGCTTTCTTT; CDR3: CASSFKNTEAFF
V: TRBV9; J: TRBJ2-7; size: once; length: 16; D: .; DNA: TGTGCCAGCAGCGTAAATTGGGAACAGGAGCACTACGAGCAGTACTTC; CDR3: CASSVNWEQEHYEQYF
V: TRBV24-1; J: TRBJ1-5; size: many; length: 10; D: .; DNA: TGTGCCACCAGTGATTCCCTCAAGCATTTT; CDR3: CATSDSLKHF
V: TRBV5-6; J: TRBJ1-2; size: .; length: 15; D: TRBD1; DNA: TGTGCCAGCAGCTGGGGGACAGGGGGCCCCTATGGCTACACCTTC; CDR3: CASSWGTGGPYGYTF
V: TRBV7-2; J: TRBJ2-1; size: many; length: 15; D: TRBD2; DNA: TGTGCCAGCAGCTTAGAGCGGGAGGGCCGGAATGAGCAGTTCTTC; CDR3: CASSLEREGRNEQFF
V: TRBV6-2/TRBV6-3; J: TRBJ2-3; size: .; length: 15; D: TRBD1; DNA: TGTGCCAGCAGGAATGGGGGACAGGGGGCAGATACGCAGTATTTT; CDR3: CASRNGGQGADTQYF
V: TRBV18; J: TRBJ2-5; size: many; length: 14; D: .; DNA: TGTGCCAGCTCACCCCAATGGGGGGAAGAGACCCAGTACTTC; CDR3: CASSPQWGEETQYF
V: TRBV10-3; J: TRBJ2-2; size: few; length: 12; D: .; DNA: TGTGCCATCAGAAGGGTCGGCGGGGAGCTGTTTTTT; CDR3: CAIRRVGGELFF
V: TRBV5-6; J: TRBJ1-1; size: many; length: 13; D: TRBD1; DNA: TGTGCCAGCAGCCACCTACAGGGGGGTGAAGCTTTCTTT; CDR3: CASSHLQGGEAFF
V: TRBV7-9; J: TRBJ2-1; size: .; length: 12; D: .; DNA: TGTGCCAGCAGCTTAGTGGGATCTGAGGAGTTCTTC; CDR3: CASSLVGSEEFF
V: TRBV28; J: TRBJ2-7; size: many; length: 12; D: TRBD1; DNA: TGTGCCAGTTGGGACAGGGACTACGAGCAGTACTTC; CDR3: CASWDRDYEQYF
V: TRBV6-1; J: TRBJ2-4; size: many; length: 16; D: .; DNA: TGTGCCAGCAGTGAATTTGGGGATCCCGCCACAAACATTCAGTACTTC; CDR3: CASSEFGDPATNIQYF
V: TRBV6-2/TRBV6-3; J: TRBJ2-7; size: .; length: 12; D: .; DNA: TGTGCCACGATTAACAGGTCCTACGAGCAGTACTTC; CDR3: CATINRSYEQYF
V: TRBV5-1; J: TRBJ2-3; size: many; length: 14; D: TRBD2; DNA: TGCGCCAGCAGCTTGTTCGGGAGGGATCATACGCAGTATTTT; CDR3: CASSLFGRDHTQYF
V: TRBV28; J: TRBJ1-5; size: many; length: 14; D: .; DNA: TGTGCCAGCAGTGGCGGTAGGGATGTTCAGCCCCAGCATTTT; CDR3: CASSGGRDVQPQHF
V: TRBV20-1; J: TRBJ2-5; size: many; length: 14; D: .; DNA: TGCAGTGCTAGAGATCCCAGGGGCCAAGAGACCCAGTACTTC; CDR3: CSARDPRGQETQYF
V: TRBV7-9; J: TRBJ1-2; size: many; length: 15; D: .; DNA: TGTGCCAGCAGCTTCCCAATGGACAGCAACTATGGCTACACCTTC; CDR3: CASSFPMDSNYGYTF